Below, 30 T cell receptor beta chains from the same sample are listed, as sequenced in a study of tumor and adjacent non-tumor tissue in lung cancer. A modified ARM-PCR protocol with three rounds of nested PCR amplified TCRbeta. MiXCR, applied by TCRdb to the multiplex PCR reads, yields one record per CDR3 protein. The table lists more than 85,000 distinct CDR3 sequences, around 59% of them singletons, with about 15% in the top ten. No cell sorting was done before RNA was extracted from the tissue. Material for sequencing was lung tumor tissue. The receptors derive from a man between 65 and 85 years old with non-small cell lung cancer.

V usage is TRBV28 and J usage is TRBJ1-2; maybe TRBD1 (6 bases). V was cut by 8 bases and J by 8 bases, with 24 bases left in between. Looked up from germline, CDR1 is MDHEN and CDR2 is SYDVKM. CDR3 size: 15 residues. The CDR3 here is CASFTGPLFGWGYTF. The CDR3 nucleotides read TGTGCCAGCTTCACAGGGCCCCTTTTCGGCTGGGGCTACACCTTC.

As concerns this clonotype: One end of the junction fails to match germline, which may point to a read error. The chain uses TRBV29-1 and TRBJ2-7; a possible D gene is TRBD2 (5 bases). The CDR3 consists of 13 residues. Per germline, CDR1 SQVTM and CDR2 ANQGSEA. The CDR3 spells CIVGAGERDEQHF. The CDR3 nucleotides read TGCATCGTAGGAGCCGGGGAAAGAGACGAGCAGCACTTC.

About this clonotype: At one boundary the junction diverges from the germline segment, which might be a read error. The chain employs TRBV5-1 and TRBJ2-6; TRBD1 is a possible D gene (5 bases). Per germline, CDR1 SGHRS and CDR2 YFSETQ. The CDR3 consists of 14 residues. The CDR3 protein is CASSMRIGANVLTF. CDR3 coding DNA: TGCGCCAGCAGCATGCGTATAGGGGCCAACGTCCTGACCTTC.

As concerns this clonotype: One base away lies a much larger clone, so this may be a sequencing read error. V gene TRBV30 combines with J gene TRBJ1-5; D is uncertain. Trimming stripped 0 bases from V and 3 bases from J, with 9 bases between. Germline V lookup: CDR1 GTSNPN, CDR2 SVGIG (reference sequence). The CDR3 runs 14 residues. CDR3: CAWSVCSVNQPQHF. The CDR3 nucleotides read TGTGCCTGGAGTGTCTGCAGCGTCAATCAGCCCCAGCATTTT.

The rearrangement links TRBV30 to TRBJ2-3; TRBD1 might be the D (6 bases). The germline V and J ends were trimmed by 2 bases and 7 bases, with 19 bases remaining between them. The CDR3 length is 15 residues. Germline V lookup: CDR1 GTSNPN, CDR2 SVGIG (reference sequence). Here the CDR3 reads CAWSPGVGRTYTQYF. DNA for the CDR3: TGTGCCTGGAGTCCAGGGGTAGGGCGGACATATACGCAGTATTTT.

CDR3 in DNA: TGTGCCACCAGTGATCCCGGGACAGGCCGCTCTGGGGCCAACGTCCTGACTTTC. Protein product: CATSDPGTGRSGANVLTF. This sequence joins TRBV24-1 and TRBJ2-6; 8 bases align to TRBD1. Trimming cost V 3 bases and J 0 bases; bases outside gene matches: 6. Germline CDR1 KGHDR, CDR2 SFDVKD. This CDR3 is 18 amino acids long.

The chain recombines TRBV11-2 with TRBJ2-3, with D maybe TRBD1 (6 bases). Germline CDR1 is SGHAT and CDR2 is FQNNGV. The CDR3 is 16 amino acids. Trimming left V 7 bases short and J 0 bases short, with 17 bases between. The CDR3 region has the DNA TGTGCCAGCACCCTAGACAGGACGATTAGCACAGATACGCAGTATTTT. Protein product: CASTLDRTISTDTQYF.

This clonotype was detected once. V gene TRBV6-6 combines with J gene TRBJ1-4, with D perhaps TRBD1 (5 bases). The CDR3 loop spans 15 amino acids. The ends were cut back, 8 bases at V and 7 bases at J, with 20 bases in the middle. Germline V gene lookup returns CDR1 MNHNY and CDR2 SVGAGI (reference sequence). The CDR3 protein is CASYGRENFCEKLFF. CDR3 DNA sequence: TGTGCCAGCTATGGCAGGGAGAACTTTTGTGAAAAACTGTTTTTT.

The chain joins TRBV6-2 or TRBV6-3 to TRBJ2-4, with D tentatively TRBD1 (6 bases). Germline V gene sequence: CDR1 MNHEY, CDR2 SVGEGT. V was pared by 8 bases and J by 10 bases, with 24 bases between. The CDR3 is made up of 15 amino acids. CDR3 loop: CASCKLPGHGIIQYF. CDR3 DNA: TGTGCCAGCTGCAAGCTCCCGGGACATGGAATAATTCAGTACTTC.

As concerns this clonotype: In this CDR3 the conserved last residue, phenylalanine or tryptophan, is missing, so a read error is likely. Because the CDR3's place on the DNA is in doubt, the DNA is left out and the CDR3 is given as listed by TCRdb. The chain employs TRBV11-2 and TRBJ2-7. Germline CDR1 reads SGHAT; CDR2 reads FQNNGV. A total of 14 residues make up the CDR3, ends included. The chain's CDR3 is CASSVDRGSYEQHL.

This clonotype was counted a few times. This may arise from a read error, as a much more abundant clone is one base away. The DNA for the CDR3 is TGTGCCAGCAGTGAAGCGCAAGTAGGGTTTCCTACACAAGAGACCCAGTACTTC. The encoded protein is CASSEAQVGFPTQETQYF. The chain combines TRBV6-1 with TRBJ2-5; D is uncertain. CDR3 size: 18 residues. CDR1 and CDR2 from the germline V gene are MNHNS and SASEGT. V was clipped by 0 bases and J by 2 bases, with 19 bases between them.

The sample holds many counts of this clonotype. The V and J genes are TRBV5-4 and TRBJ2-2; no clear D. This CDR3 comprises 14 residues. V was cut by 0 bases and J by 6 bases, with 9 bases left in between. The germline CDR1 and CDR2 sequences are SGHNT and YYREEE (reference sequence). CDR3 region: CASSLDSLAGELFF. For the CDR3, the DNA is TGTGCCAGCAGCTTGGACAGTTTAGCCGGGGAGCTGTTTTTT. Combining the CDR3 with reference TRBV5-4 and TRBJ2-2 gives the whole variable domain ETGVTQSPTHLIKTRGQQVTLRCSSQSGHNTVSWYQQALGQGPQFIFQYYREEENGRGNFPPRFSGLQFPNYSSELNVNALELDDSALYLCASSLDSLAGELFFGEGSRLTVL.

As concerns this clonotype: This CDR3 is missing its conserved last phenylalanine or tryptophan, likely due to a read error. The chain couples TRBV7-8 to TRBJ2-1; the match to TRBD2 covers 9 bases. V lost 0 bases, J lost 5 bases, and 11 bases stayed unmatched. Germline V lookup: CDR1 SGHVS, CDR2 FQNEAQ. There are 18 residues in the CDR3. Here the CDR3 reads CASSLAELQREEDNEQFI. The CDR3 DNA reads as TGTGCCAGCAGCTTAGCAGAGTTACAGCGGGAGGAGGACAATGAGCAGTTCATC.

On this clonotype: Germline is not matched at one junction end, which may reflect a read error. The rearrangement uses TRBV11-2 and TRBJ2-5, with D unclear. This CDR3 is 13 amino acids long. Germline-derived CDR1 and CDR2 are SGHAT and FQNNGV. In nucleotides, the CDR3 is TGTGCCAGCGGCTTAGACCCCCAAGAGACCCAATACTTC. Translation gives CASGLDPQETQYF. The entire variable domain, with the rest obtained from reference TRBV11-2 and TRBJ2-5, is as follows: EAGVAQSPRYKIIEKRQSVAFWCNPISGHATLYWYQQILGQGPKLLIQFQNNGVVDDSQLPKDRFSAERLKGVDSTLKIQPAKLEDSAVYLCASGLDPQETQYFGPGTRLLVL.

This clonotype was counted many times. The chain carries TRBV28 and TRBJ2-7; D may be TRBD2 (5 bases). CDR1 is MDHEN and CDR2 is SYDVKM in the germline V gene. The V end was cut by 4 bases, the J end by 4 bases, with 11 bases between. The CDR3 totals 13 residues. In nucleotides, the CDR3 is TGTGCCAGCAGTTCCCCTAGCCCATACGAGCAGTACTTC. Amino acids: CASSSPSPYEQYF.

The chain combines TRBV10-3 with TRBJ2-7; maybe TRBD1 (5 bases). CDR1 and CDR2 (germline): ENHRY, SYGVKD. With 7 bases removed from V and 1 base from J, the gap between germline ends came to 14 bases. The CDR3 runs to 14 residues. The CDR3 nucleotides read TGTGCCATCAATGAAAGACAGCTTTCCTACGAGCAGTACTTC. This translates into CAINERQLSYEQYF.

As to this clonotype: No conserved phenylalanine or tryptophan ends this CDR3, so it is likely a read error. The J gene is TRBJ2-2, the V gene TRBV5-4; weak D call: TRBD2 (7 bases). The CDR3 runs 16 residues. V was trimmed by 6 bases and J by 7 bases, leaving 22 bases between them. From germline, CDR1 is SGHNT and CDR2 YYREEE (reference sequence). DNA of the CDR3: TGTGCCAGCAACTCGGGGGGCCCTACGGAGGTCGGGGAGCTGTTTTTA. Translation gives CASNSGGPTEVGELFL.

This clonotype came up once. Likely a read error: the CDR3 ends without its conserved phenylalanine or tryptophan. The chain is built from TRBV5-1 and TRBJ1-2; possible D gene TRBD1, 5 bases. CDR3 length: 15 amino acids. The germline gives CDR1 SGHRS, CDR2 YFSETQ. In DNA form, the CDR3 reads TGCGCCGGCAGCGCCACCCTCGGGGGTGAATATGGCTACACCTTA. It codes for CAGSATLGGEYGYTL.

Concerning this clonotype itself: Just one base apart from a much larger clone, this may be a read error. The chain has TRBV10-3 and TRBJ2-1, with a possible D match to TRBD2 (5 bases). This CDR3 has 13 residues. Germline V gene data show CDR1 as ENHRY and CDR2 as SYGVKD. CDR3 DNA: TGTGCCATCAGTGAGGCCCTAGCCGGTGAGCGGTTCTTC. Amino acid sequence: CAISEALAGERFF.

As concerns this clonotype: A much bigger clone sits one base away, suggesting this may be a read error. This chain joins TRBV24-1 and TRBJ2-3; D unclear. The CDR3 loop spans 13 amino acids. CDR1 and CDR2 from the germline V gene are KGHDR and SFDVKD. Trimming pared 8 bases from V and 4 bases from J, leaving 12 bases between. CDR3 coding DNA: TGTGCCACCAACCGTCGGCCTTCAGATACGCAGTATTTT. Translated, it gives CATNRRPSDTQYF.

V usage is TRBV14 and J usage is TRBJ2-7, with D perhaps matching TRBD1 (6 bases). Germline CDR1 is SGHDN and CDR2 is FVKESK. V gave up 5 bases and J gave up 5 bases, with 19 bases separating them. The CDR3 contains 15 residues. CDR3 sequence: CASSSYQGNPNEQYF. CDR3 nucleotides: TGTGCCAGCAGCTCGTACCAGGGGAATCCTAACGAGCAGTACTTC.

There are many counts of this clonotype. CDR3 DNA: TGCAGTGCTAGGGGGGGACAGTCGGAGAATCAGCCCCAGCATTTT. Translating it yields CSARGGQSENQPQHF. V gene TRBV20-1 combines with J gene TRBJ1-5; TRBD1 matches 7 bases. The J segment lost 4 bases and the V segment lost 3 bases, leaving 9 bases of the junction unmatched. CDR3 size: 15 residues. Germline V CDR1 and CDR2: DFQATT, SNEGSKA (reference sequence).

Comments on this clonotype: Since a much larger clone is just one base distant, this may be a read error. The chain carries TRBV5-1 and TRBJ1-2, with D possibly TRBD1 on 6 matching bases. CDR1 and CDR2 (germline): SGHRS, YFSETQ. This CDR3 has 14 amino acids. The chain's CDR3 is CASSLAQGVGGCTF. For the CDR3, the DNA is TGCGCCAGCAGCTTGGCACAGGGAGTGGGTGGCTGCACCTTC.

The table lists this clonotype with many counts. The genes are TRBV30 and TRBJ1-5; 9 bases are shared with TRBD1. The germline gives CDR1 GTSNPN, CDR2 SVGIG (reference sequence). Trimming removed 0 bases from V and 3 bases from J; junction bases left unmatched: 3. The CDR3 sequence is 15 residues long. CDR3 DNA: TGTGCCTGGAGTGTACGGGACAGGGACAATCAGCCCCAGCATTTT. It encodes CAWSVRDRDNQPQHF.

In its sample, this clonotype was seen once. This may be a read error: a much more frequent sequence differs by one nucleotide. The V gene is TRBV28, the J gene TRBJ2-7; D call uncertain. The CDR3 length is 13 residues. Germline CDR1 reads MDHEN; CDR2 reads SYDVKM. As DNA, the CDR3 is TGTACCAGCAGGCCCCCGTCGGGTTACGAGCAGTACTTC. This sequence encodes CTSRPPSGYEQYF. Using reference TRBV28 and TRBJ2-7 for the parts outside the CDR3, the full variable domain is DVKVTQSSRYLVKRTGEKVFLECVQDMDHENMFWYRQDPGLGLRLIYFSYDVKMKEKGDIPEGYSVSREKKERFSLILESASTNQTSMYLCTSRPPSGYEQYFGPGTRLTVT.

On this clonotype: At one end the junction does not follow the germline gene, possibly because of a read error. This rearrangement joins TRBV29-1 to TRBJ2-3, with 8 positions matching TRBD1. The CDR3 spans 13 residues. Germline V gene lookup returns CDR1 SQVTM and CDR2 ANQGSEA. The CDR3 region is CSVETGGTDMQYF. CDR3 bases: TGCAGCGTTGAAACAGGGGGTACAGATATGCAGTATTTT.

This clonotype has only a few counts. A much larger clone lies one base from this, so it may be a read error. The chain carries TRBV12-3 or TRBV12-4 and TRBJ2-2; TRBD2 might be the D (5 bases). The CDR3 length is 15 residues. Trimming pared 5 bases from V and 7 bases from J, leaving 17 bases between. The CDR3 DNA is TGTGCCAGCAGTGGGCCAGCGGTGGGTGACGGGGAGCTGTTTTTT. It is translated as CASSGPAVGDGELFF.

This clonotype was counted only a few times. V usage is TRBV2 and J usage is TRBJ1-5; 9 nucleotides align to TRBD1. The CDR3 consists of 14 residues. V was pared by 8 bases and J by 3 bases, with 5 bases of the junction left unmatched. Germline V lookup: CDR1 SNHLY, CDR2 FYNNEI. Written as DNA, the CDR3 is TGTGCCAGCTGCCGGGACAGGGCCAATCAGCCCCAGCATTTT. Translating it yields CASCRDRANQPQHF.

CDR3 in DNA: TGCAGCGTAGGACTAGCGAACCATGAGCAGTTCTTC. Translation gives CSVGLANHEQFF. The chain couples TRBV29-1 to TRBJ2-1; 9 nucleotides align to TRBD2. CDR3 length: 12 residues. In germline, CDR1 is SQVTM, CDR2 ANQGSEA. V lost 6 bases and J lost 8; bases outside the gene matches: 5.

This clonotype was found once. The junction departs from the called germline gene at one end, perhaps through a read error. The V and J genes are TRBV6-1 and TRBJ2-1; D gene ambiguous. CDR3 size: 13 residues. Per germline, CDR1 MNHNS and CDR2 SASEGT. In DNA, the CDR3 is TGTGTCAGCAAGCTAAGCTCCTACAATGAGCAGTTCTTC. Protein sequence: CVSKLSSYNEQFF.